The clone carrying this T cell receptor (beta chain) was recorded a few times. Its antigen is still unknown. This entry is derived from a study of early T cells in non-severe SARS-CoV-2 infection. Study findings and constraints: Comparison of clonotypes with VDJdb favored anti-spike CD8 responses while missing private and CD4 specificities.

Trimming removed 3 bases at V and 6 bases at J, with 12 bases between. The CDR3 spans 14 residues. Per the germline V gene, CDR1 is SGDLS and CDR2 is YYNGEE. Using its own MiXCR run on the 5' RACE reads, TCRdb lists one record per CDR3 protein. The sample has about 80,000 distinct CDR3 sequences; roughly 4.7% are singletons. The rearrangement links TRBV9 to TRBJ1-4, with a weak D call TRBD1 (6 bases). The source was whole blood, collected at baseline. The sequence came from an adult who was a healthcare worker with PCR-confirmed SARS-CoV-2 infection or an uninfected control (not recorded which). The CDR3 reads CASSDRTEDEKLFF. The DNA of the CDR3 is TGTGCCAGCAGCGATCGGACAGAGGATGAAAAACTGTTTTTT.